Below, one TCR beta chain is given with its context. TRAV and TRBV primers primed cDNA for both TCRalpha and TCRbeta. For amplifying TCRs, the PCR ran for around 20 cycles with Phusion, which was used together with a constant-region primer and the adapter on the V primers. Each CDR3 protein gets one entry after TCRdb re-called the reads with MiXCR. The profile shows about 7,300 distinct CDR3 sequences, approximately 82% of them singletons. This sample was included in a study of low-dose radiotherapy and immunotherapy resistance in tumors. Overall study context: With fractions of 0.5 Gy given every 2 weeks, Cohort 1 accumulated a total of 6.5 Gy. The patients were given nivolumab 240 mg every two weeks and ipilimumab 1 mg/kg every six weeks, through an intravenous route.

The CDR3 spans 12 residues. Germline loops: CDR1 SNHLY, CDR2 FYNNEI. Trimming pared 6 bases from V and 3 bases from J, leaving 9 bases between. V gene TRBV2 combines with J gene TRBJ2-7; D is undetermined. The source is a human donor with advanced metastatic prostate, ovarian, gallbladder or colorectal cancer (not recorded which). This table probably holds off-target reads from a library built for another chain. The CDR3 DNA follows: TGTGCCAGCAGCGTCTCTGACTACGAGCAGTACTTC. Protein sequence: CASSVSDYEQYF.